Following are 5 T cell receptor beta chains from one sample sequenced in a study of T-cell reconstitution after alpha-beta-depleted transplantation in children. A library of TCRbeta sequences, prepared with unique molecular identifiers, was generated. TCRdb analysed the PCR reads with MiXCR anew, one entry per CDR3 protein. The data contain over 200,000 distinct CDR3 sequences, under 8.5% of them singletons. The sample consisted of PBMCs, mostly from graft donor cells, taken 360 days after TCRalphabeta/CD19-depleted stem cell transplant. These TCRs come from a male patient aged 2 to 10 who had a stem cell transplant for acute myeloid leukemia, so the T cells may come from the graft donor.

This clonotype was counted many times. The chain links TRBV15 to TRBJ2-7, with D possibly TRBD2 on 6 matching bases. CDR3 length equals 13 residues. Trimming stripped 8 bases from V and 2 bases from J, with 13 bases between. Germline V gene data show CDR1 as LNHNV and CDR2 as YYDKDF (reference sequence). The DNA for the CDR3 is TGTGCCACCGGTGGAGGACTAACCTACGAGCAGTACTTC. It translates to CATGGGLTYEQYF.

The rearrangement joins TRBV12-3 or TRBV12-4 to TRBJ2-3, with D perhaps matching TRBD1 (6 bases). The CDR3 totals 13 residues. The germline V and J ends were trimmed by 5 bases and 4 bases, with 10 bases remaining between them. The CDR3 reads CASSTGTSDTQYF. Here the CDR3 DNA reads TGTGCCAGCAGTACCGGGACATCAGATACGCAGTATTTT.

The chain carries TRBV11-3 and TRBJ2-2, with D perhaps TRBD1 (6 bases). Trimming cost V 5 bases and J 2 bases, with 15 bases left between them. The CDR3 contains 16 residues. The germline gives CDR1 SGHNT, CDR2 YENEEA. This CDR3 reads CASSPQGLGNTGELFF. The CDR3 DNA is TGTGCCAGCAGCCCCCAGGGGTTAGGAAACACCGGGGAGCTGTTTTTT.

This clonotype was found many times. This chain connects TRBV10-1 to TRBJ1-6; D gene uncertain. The CDR3 has 14 amino acids. V lost 0 bases to trimming and J lost 7 bases, with 7 bases between them. CDR1 is WNHNN and CDR2 is SYGVQD in the germline V gene (reference sequence). As DNA, the CDR3 is TGCGCCAGCAGTGAGTCTAACAGAAATTCACCCCTCCACTTT. Protein: CASSESNRNSPLHF.

Many counts were recorded for this clonotype. V gene TRBV19 combines with J gene TRBJ1-1, with 7 bases that match TRBD1. Germline V gene sequence: CDR1 LNHDA, CDR2 SQIVND (reference sequence). J lost 5 bases, V lost 4 bases, and 4 bases had no gene match. This CDR3 contains 13 residues. CDR3 DNA: TGTGCCAGTAGTAAGGGGGCGAGGACTGAAGCTTTCTTT. This codes for CASSKGARTEAFF. The full variable domain, its missing parts supplied by reference TRBV19 and TRBJ1-1, is DGGITQSPKYLFRKEGQNVTLSCEQNLNHDAMYWYRQDPGQGLRLIYYSQIVNDFQKGDIAEGYSVSREKKESFPLTVTSAQKNPTAFYLCASSKGARTEAFFGQGTRLTVV.